This is a list of T cell receptor beta chains from one sample in a study of shared clonotypes between healthy human individuals. Profiled with immunoSEQ multiplex PCR; TCRdb holds only in-frame clones, not every one. The profile shows around 720,000 clones, around three quarters of them singletons. The sequenced sample was memory CD4+ T cells sorted from blood. The receptor set was obtained from a woman aged 30 to 39 in good health. Each CDR3 is given with its conserved first and last residue. Each record gives: J gene, V gene, D gene, clone size, CDR3 protein, CDR3 DNA. A D gene is named only where the DNA matches it firmly. Clone size, where shown, is once, few, many, or a class for clones that have expanded.

TRBJ1-2	TRBV19	.	.	CASSTFRDIFNYGYTF	TGTGCCAGTAGTACGTTCCGGGACATTTTTAACTATGGCTACACCTTC
TRBJ1-2	TRBV7-2	TRBD1	.	CASSLAPTGNYGYTF	TGTGCCAGCAGCTTAGCCCCGACAGGGAACTATGGCTACACCTTC
TRBJ2-3	TRBV10-1	.	.	CASSEVLRTDTQYF	TGCGCCAGCAGTGAGGTCCTGCGCACAGATACGCAGTATTTT
TRBJ1-2	TRBV7-9	.	.	CASSLGQANYGYTF	TGTGCCAGCAGCTTGGGTCAAGCTAACTATGGCTACACCTTC
TRBJ1-1	TRBV7-9	.	.	CASSLMSGQWAFF	TGTGCCAGCAGCTTAATGTCCGGGCAGTGGGCTTTCTTT
TRBJ1-1	TRBV6-1	.	.	CASETLDGGNTEAFF	TGTGCCAGCGAGACGTTGGACGGGGGAAACACTGAAGCTTTCTTT
TRBJ2-3	TRBV21-1	.	.	CASSKQGWKGLRTRGADTQYF	TGTGCCAGCAGCAAACAAGGTTGGAAAGGCCTAAGGACTCGAGGGGCAGATACGCAGTATTTT
TRBJ1-2	TRBV30	.	.	CAWSVTEYGYTF	TGTGCCTGGAGTGTGACGGAGTATGGCTACACCTTC
TRBJ2-5	TRBV6-1	.	.	CASRRLPGETQYF	TGTGCCAGCAGGAGGCTACCTGGGGAGACCCAGTACTTC
TRBJ2-1	TRBV11-1	TRBD2	.	CASSSGTSGSSDNEQFF	TGTGCCAGCAGCTCCGGGACTAGCGGGAGCTCGGACAATGAGCAGTTCTTC
TRBJ2-7	TRBV7-8	.	.	CASSLARVAPYYEQYF	TGTGCCAGCAGCTTAGCGCGTGTAGCTCCCTACTACGAGCAGTACTTC
TRBJ2-5	TRBV18	.	.	CASSPRRYEEETQYF	TGTGCCAGCTCACCAAGAAGATATGAGGAAGAGACCCAGTACTTC
TRBJ1-2	TRBV6-1	TRBD1	.	CASQPPGQGWYGYTF	TGTGCCAGCCAACCGCCGGGACAGGGATGGTATGGCTACACCTTC
TRBJ1-4	TRBV6-1	TRBD1	.	CASSPGTGVEKLFF	TGTGCCAGCAGCCCCGGGACAGGGGTAGAAAAACTGTTTTTT
TRBJ2-2	TRBV18	.	.	CASSRDQLNTGELFF	TGTGCCAGCTCACGGGACCAGCTGAACACCGGGGAGCTGTTTTTT
TRBJ2-1	TRBV5-1	TRBD2	.	CASSSSGHNEQFF	TGCGCCAGCAGCTCTAGCGGCCACAATGAGCAGTTCTTC
TRBJ2-5	TRBV7-9	TRBD1	.	CASSLGGQAETQYF	TGTGCCAGCAGCTTAGGGGGACAGGCAGAGACCCAGTACTTC
TRBJ1-1	TRBV6-6	.	.	CASTWHHTEAFF	TGTGCCAGCACCTGGCATCACACTGAAGCTTTCTTT
TRBJ1-2	TRBV28	TRBD1	.	CASRRQGALGYTF	TGTGCCAGCAGACGACAGGGGGCGCTGGGCTACACCTTC
TRBJ2-1	TRBV30	.	.	CAWERRGAEEQFF	TGTGCCTGGGAGCGAAGGGGCGCGGAAGAGCAGTTCTTC
TRBJ1-2	TRBV19	.	.	CASSIAAGSYGYTF	TGTGCCAGTAGTATAGCTGCAGGGAGCTATGGCTACACCTTC
TRBJ2-7	TRBV7-8	.	.	CASSLRVGANYEQYF	TGTGCCAGCAGCTTAAGGGTGGGAGCCAACTACGAGCAGTACTTC
TRBJ2-7	TRBV7-6	TRBD1	.	CASSNRQGSHEQYF	TGTGCCAGCAGCAACCGACAGGGGTCCCACGAGCAGTACTTC
TRBJ2-1	TRBV4-1	.	.	CASSHSGAPGNEQFF	TGCGCCAGCAGCCATTCGGGGGCCCCGGGGAATGAGCAGTTCTTC
TRBJ2-7	TRBV20-1	.	.	CSARDNYEQYF	TGCAGTGCTAGAGATAACTACGAGCAGTACTTC
TRBJ2-7	TRBV11-2	TRBD2	.	CASSLALADYEQYF	TGTGCCAGCAGCTTAGCGCTAGCGGACTACGAGCAGTACTTC
TRBJ2-1	TRBV4-2	TRBD2	.	CASSQPTSGGTGAYNEQFF	TGTGCCAGCAGCCAACCGACTAGCGGGGGCACAGGGGCCTACAATGAGCAGTTCTTC
TRBJ2-1	TRBV6-6	TRBD2	once	CASRSSGSSYNEQFF	TGTGCCAGCAGGTCCAGCGGGAGCTCCTACAATGAGCAGTTCTTC
TRBJ2-3	TRBV4-2	TRBD1	.	CASSRTPGTGGTDTQYF	TGTGCCAGCAGCCGAACCCCCGGGACAGGTGGAACAGATACGCAGTATTTT